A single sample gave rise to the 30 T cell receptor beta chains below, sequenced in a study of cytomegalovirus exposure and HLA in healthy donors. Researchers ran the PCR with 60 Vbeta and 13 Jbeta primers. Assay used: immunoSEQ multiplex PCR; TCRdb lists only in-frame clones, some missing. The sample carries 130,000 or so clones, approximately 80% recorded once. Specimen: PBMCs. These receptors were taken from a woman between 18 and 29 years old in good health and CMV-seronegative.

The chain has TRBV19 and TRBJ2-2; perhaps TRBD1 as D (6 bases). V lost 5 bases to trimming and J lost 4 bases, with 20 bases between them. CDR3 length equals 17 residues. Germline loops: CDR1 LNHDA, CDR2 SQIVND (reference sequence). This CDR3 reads CASSDPRGQNSTGELFF. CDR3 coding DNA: TGTGCCAGTAGTGACCCCAGGGGTCAGAACTCCACCGGGGAGCTGTTTTTT.

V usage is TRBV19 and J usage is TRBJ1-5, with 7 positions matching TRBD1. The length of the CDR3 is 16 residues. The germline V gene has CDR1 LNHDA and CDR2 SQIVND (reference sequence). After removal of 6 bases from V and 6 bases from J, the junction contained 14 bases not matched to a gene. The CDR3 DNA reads TGTGCCAGTAGAGGGCAGGGGGTAAGTATTAGTCAGCCCCAGCATTTT. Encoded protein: CASRGQGVSISQPQHF.

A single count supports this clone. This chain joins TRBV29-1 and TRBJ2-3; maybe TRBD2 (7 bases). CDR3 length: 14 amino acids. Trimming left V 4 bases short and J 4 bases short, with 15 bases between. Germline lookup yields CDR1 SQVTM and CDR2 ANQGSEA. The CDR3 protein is CSVALGGGPDTQYF. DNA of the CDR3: TGCAGCGTTGCCCTAGGGGGGGGCCCAGATACGCAGTATTTT.

The CDR3 region is CASTSGQDYGYTF. DNA for the CDR3: TGTGCCAGCACCTCTGGGCAGGACTATGGCTACACCTTC. V gene TRBV16 combines with J gene TRBJ1-2, with D unclear. The ends were cut back, 7 bases at V and 3 bases at J, with 12 bases in the middle. Germline-derived CDR1 and CDR2 are KGHSY and FQNENV. CDR3 length: 13 amino acids.

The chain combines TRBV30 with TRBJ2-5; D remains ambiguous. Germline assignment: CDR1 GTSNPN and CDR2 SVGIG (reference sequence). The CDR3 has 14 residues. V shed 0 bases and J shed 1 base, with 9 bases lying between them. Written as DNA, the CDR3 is TGTGCCTGGAGTGTTTCGCGGAGCCAAGAGACCCAGTACTTC. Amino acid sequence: CAWSVSRSQETQYF. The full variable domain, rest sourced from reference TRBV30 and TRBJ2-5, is SQTIHQWPATLVQPVGSPLSLECTVEGTSNPNLYWYRQAAGRGLQLLFYSVGIGQISSEVPQNLSASRPQDRQFILSSKKLLLSDSGFYLCAWSVSRSQETQYFGPGTRLLVL.

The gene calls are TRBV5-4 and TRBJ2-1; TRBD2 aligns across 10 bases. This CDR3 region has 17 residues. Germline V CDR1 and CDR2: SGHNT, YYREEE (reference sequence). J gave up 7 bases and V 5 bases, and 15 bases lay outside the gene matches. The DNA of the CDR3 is TGTGCCAGCAGTTGGACAGGGACTAGCGATCAGTCAAATGAGCAGTTCTTC. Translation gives CASSWTGTSDQSNEQFF. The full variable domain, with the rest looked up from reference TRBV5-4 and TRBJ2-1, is ETGVTQSPTHLIKTRGQQVTLRCSSQSGHNTVSWYQQALGQGPQFIFQYYREEENGRGNFPPRFSGLQFPNYSSELNVNALELDDSALYLCASSWTGTSDQSNEQFFGPGTRLTVL.

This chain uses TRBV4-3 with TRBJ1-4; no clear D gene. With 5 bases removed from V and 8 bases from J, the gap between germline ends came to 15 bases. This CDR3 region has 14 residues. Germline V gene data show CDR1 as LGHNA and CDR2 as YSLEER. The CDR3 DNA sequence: TGCGCCAGCAGCTTCGGCGGGGTTGGGGAAAAACTGTTTTTT. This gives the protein CASSFGGVGEKLFF.

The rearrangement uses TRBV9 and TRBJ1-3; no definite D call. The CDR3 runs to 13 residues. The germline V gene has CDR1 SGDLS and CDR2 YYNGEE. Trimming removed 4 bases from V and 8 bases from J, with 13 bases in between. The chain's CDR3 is CASSPSGVDTIYF. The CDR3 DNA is TGTGCCAGCAGCCCCTCCGGGGTTGACACCATATATTTT.

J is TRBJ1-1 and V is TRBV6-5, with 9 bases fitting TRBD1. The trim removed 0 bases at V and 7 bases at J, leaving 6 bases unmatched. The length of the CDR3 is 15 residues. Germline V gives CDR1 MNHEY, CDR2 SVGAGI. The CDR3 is CASSYSAQGAGEAFF. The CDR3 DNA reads TGTGCCAGCAGTTACTCCGCACAGGGGGCAGGTGAAGCTTTCTTT.

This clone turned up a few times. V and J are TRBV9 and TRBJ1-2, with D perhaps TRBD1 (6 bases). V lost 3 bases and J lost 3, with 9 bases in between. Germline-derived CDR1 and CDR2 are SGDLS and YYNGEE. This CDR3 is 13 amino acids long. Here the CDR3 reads CASSADSYYGYTF. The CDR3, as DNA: TGTGCCAGCAGCGCGGACAGTTACTATGGCTACACCTTC.

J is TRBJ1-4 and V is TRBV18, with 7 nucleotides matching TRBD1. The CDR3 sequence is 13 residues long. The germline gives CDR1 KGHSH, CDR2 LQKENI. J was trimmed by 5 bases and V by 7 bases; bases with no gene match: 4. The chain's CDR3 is CASCPGQNEKLFF. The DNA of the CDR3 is TGTGCCAGCTGCCCGGGACAGAATGAAAAACTGTTTTTT.

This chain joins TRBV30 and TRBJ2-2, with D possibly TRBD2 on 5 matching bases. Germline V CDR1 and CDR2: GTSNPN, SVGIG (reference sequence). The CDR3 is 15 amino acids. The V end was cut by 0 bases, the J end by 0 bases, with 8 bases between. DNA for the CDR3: TGTGCCTGGAGTGTACCCGGGGCGAACACCGGGGAGCTGTTTTTT. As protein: CAWSVPGANTGELFF. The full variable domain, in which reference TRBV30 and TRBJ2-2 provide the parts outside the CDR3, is SQTIHQWPATLVQPVGSPLSLECTVEGTSNPNLYWYRQAAGRGLQLLFYSVGIGQISSEVPQNLSASRPQDRQFILSSKKLLLSDSGFYLCAWSVPGANTGELFFGEGSRLTVL.

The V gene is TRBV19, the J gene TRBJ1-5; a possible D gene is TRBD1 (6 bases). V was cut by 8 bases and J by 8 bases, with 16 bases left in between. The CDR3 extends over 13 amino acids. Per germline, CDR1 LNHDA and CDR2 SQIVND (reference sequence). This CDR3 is CASSDRPGEPQHF. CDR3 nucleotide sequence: TGTGCCAGTTCGGACAGACCGGGTGAGCCCCAGCATTTT.

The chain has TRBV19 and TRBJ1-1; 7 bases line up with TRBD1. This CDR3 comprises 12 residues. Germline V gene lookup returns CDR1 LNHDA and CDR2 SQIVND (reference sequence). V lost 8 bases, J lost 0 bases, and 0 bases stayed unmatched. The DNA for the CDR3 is TGTGCCAGTGGACAGGTGAACACTGAAGCTTTCTTT. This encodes CASGQVNTEAFF.

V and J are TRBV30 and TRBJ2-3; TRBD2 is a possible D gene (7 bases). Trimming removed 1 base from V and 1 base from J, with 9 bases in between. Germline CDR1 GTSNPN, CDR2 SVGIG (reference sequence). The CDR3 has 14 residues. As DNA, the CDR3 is TGTGCCTGGAGTGAAGGGGGGGGCACAGATACGCAGTATTTT. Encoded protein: CAWSEGGGTDTQYF.

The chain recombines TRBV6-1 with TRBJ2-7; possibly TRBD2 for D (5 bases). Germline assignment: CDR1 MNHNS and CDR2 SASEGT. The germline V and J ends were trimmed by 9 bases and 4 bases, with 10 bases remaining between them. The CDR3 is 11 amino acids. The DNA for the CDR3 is TGTGCCAGTCTACTAGATTACGAGCAGTACTTC. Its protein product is CASLLDYEQYF.

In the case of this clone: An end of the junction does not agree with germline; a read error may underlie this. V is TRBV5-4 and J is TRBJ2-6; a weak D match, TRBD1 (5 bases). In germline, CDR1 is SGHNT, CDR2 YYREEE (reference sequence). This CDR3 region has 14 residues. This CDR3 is CASSLVDGANGLTF. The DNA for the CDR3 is TGTGCCAGCAGCTTGGTGGATGGGGCCAACGGCCTGACTTTC.

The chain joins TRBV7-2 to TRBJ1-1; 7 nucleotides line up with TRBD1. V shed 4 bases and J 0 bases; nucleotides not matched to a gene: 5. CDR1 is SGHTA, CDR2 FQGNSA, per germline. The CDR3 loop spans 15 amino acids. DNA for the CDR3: TGTGCCAGCAGCTCACAGACAGGGATGAACACTGAAGCTTTCTTT. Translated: CASSSQTGMNTEAFF.

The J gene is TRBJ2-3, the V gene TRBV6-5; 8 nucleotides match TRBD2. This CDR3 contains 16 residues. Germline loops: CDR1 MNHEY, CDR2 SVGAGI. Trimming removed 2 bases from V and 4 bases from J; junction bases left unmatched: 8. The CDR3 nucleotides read TGTGCCAGCAGTTACACCATAGCGGGATTCGCAGATACGCAGTATTTT. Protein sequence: CASSYTIAGFADTQYF.

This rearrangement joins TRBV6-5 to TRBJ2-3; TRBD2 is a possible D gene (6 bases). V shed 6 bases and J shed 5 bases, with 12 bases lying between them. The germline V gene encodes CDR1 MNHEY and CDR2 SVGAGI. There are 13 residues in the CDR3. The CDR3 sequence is CASSRETGDTQYF. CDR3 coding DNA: TGTGCCAGCAGCCGGGAGACGGGAGATACGCAGTATTTT.

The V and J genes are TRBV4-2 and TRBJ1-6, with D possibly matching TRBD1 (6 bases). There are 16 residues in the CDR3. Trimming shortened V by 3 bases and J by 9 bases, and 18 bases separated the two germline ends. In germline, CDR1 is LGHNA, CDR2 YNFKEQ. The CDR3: CASSQSEGGVGSPLHF. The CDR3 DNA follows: TGTGCCAGCAGCCAGTCTGAGGGGGGGGTCGGTTCACCCCTCCACTTT.

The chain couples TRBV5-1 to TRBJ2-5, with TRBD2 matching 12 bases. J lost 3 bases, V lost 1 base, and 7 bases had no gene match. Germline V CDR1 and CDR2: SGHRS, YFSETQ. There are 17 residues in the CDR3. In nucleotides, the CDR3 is TGCGCCAGCAGCTTGCCCGGGACTAGCGGGCCCAAAGAGACCCAGTACTTC. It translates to CASSLPGTSGPKETQYF.

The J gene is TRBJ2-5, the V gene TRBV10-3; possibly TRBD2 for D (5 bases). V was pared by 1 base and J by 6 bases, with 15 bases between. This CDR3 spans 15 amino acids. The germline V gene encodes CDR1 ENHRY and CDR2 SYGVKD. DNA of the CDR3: TGTGCCATCAGTGAGTACGACCGGGGTCAGCAGACCCAGTACTTC. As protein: CAISEYDRGQQTQYF.

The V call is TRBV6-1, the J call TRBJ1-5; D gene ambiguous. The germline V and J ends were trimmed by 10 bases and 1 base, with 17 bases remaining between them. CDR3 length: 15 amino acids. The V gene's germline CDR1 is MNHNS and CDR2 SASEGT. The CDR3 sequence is CATSLDTPSNQPQHF. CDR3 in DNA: TGTGCCACCTCCCTTGACACCCCAAGCAATCAGCCCCAGCATTTT.

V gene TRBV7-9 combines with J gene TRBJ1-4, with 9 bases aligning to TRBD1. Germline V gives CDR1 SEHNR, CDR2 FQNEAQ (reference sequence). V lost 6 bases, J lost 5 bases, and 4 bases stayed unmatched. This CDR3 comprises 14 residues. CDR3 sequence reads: CASRAGTGNEKLFF. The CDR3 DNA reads TGTGCCAGCAGGGCAGGGACAGGGAATGAAAAACTGTTTTTT.

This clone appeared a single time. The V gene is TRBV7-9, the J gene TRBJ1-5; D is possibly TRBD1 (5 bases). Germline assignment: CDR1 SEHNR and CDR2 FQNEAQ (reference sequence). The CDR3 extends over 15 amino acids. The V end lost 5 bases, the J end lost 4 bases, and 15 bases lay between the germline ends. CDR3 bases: TGTGCCAGCAGCACCGGAACCAAGGGGAATCAGCCCCAGCATTTT. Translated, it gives CASSTGTKGNQPQHF.

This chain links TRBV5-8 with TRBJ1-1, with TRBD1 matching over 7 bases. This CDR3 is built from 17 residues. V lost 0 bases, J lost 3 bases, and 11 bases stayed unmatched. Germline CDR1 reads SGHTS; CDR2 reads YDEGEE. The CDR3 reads CASSLGQGLGVDTEAFF. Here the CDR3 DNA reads TGTGCCAGCAGCTTGGGACAGGGATTGGGGGTGGACACTGAAGCTTTCTTT.

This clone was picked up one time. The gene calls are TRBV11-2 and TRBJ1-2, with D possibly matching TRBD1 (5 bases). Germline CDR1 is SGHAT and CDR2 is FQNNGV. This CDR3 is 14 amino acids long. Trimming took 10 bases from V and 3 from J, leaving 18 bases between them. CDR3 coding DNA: TGTGCCACCCAACATTATACAGGAGACTATGGCTACACCTTC. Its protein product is CATQHYTGDYGYTF.

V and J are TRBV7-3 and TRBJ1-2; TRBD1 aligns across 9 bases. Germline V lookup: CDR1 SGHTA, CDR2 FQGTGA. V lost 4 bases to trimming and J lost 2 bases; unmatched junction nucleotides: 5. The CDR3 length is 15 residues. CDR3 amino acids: CASSSEGTGNYGYTF. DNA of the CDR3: TGTGCCAGCAGCTCGGAAGGGACAGGGAACTATGGCTACACCTTC. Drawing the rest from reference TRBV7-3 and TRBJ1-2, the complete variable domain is GAGVSQTPSNKVTEKGKYVELRCDPISGHTALYWYRQSLGQGPEFLIYFQGTGAADDSGLPNDRFFAVRPEGSVSTLKIQRTERGDSAVYLCASSSEGTGNYGYTFGSGTRLTVV.

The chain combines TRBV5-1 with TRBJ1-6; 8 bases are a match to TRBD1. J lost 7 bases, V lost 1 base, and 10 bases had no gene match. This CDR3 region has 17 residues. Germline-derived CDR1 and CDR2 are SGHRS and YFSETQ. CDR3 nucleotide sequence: TGCGCCAGCAGCTTGTCCCTAGGGACAGGCGTAAATTCACCCCTCCACTTT. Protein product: CASSLSLGTGVNSPLHF. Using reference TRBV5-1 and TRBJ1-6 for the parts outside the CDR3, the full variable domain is KAGVTQTPRYLIKTRGQQVTLSCSPISGHRSVSWYQQTPGQGLQFLFEYFSETQRNKGNFPGRFSGRQFSNSRSEMNVSTLELGDSALYLCASSLSLGTGVNSPLHFGNGTRLTVT.